This T cell receptor (beta chain) stems from a study of shared clonotypes between healthy human individuals. Study context: Samples came from two female and three male donors aged 18 to 49. Study-level points and caveats: Enrolling few donors narrowed the genetic and exposure-history diversity that was represented. Naive subsets typically showed greater estimated richness than memory subsets.

Germline loops: CDR1 SGHRS, CDR2 YFSETQ. This CDR3 has 14 residues. Trimming removed 2 bases from V and 5 bases from J; junction bases left unmatched: 3. The CD4+ fraction was divided into a CD45RA+ naive subset and a CD45RA-negative memory subset. Comments on this clone: Antigen: not known. The same CDR3 also results from other DNA sequences found in this sample.

Profiled with immunoSEQ multiplex PCR; TCRdb holds only in-frame clones, not every one. The table lists 2 million to 2.5 million clones, roughly 93% of them singletons. The chain has TRBV5-1 and TRBJ2-7, with 11 bases that match TRBD2. This TCR came from a man aged 18 to 30 in good health. Some clones in this sample may be carry-over from other donors' samples. The sequencing input was naive CD4+ T cells from PBMCs. Subset defined: CD45RA+ positively selected. The CDR3 bases are TGCGCCAGCAGCTTTGGGACTAGCGGAAACGAGCAGTACTTC. This gives the protein CASSFGTSGNEQYF. The full variable domain, in which reference TRBV5-1 and TRBJ2-7 provide the parts outside the CDR3, is KAGVTQTPRYLIKTRGQQVTLSCSPISGHRSVSWYQQTPGQGLQFLFEYFSETQRNKGNFPGRFSGRQFSNSRSEMNVSTLELGDSALYLCASSFGTSGNEQYFGPGTRLTVT.